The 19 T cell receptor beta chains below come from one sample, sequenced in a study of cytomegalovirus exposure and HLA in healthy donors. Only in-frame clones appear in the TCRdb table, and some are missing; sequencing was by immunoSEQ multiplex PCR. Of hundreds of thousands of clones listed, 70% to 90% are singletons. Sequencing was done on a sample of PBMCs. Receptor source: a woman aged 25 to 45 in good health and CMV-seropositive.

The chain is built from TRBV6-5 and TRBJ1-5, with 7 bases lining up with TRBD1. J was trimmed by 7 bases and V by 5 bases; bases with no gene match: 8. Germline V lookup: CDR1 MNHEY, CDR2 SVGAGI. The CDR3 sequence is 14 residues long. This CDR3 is CASSPDRAGQPQHF. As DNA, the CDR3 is TGTGCCAGCAGTCCTGACAGGGCTGGGCAGCCCCAGCATTTT.

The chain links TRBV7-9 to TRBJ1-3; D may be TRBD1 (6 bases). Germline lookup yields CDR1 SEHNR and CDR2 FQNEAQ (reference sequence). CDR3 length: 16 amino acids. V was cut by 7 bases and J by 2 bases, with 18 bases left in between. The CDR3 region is CASNPPGAEAGNTIYF. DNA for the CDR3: TGTGCCAGCAACCCACCAGGGGCTGAGGCTGGAAACACCATATATTTT.

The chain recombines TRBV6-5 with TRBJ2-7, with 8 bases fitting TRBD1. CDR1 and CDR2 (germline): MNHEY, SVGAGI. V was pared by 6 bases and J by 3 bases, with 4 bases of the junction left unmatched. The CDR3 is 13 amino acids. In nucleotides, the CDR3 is TGTGCCAGCAGAAAGGGACAGGACTACGAGCAGTACTTC. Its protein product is CASRKGQDYEQYF.

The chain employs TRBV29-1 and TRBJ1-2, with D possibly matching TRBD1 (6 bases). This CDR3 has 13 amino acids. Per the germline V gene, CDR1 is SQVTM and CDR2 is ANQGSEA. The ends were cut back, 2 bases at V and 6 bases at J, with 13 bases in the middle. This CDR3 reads CSVEPNNRDGYTF. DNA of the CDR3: TGCAGCGTTGAACCTAATAACAGGGATGGCTACACCTTC. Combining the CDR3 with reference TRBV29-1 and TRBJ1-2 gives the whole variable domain SAVISQKPSRDICQRGTSLTIQCQVDSQVTMMFWYRQQPGQSLTLIATANQGSEATYESGFVIDKFPISRPNLTFSTLTVSNMSPEDSSIYLCSVEPNNRDGYTFGSGTRLTVV.

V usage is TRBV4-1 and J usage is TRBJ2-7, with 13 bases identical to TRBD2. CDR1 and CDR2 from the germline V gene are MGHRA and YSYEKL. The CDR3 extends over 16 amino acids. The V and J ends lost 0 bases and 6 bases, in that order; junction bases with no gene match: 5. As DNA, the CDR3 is TGCGCCAGCAGCCAAGAGGGACTAGCGGGATCCGGCGAGCAGTACTTC. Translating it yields CASSQEGLAGSGEQYF.

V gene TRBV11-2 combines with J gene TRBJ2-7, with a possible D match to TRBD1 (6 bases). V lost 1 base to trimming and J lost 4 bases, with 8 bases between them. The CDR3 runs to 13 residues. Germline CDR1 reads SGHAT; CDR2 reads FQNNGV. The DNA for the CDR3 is TGTGCCAGCAGCTTAGGGACAGAGTACGAGCAGTACTTC. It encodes CASSLGTEYEQYF. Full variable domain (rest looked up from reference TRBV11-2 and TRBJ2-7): EAGVAQSPRYKIIEKRQSVAFWCNPISGHATLYWYQQILGQGPKLLIQFQNNGVVDDSQLPKDRFSAERLKGVDSTLKIQPAKLEDSAVYLCASSLGTEYEQYFGPGTRLTVT.

DNA for the CDR3: TGCGCCAGCAGCCCTGGTAGGCTAGCGGCGGATTTAACTAACACCGGGGAGCTGTTTTTT. Residues: CASSPGRLAADLTNTGELFF. The rearrangement joins TRBV5-1 to TRBJ2-2; 7 bases line up with TRBD2. Losses at the gene ends were 4 bases for V and 2 bases for J; bases not matched to a gene: 20. Germline CDR1 SGHRS, CDR2 YFSETQ. The CDR3 spans 20 residues.

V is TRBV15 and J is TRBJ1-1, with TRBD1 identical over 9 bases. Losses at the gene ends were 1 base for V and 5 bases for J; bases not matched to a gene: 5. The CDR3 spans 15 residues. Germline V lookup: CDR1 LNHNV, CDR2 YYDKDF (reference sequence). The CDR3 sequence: CATSRAQGAWTEAFF. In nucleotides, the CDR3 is TGTGCCACCAGCAGAGCACAGGGGGCATGGACTGAAGCTTTCTTT.

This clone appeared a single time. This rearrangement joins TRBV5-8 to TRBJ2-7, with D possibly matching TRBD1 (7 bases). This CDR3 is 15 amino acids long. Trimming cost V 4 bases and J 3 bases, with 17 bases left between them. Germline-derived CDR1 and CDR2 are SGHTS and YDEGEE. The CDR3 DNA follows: TGTGCCAGCAGCCAAGAGGGGGCGGGGAGCTACGAGCAGTACTTC. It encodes CASSQEGAGSYEQYF. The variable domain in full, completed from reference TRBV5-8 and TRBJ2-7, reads EAGVTQSPTHLIKTRGQQATLRCSPISGHTSVYWYQQALGLGLQFLLWYDEGEERNRGNFPPRFSGRQFPNYSSELNVNALELEDSALYLCASSQEGAGSYEQYFGPGTRLTVT.

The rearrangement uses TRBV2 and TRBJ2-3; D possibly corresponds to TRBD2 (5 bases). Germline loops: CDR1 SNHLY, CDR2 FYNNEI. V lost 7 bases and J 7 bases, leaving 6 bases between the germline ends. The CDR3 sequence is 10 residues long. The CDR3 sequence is CASTGNTQYF. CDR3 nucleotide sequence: TGTGCCAGCACGGGAAATACGCAGTATTTT.

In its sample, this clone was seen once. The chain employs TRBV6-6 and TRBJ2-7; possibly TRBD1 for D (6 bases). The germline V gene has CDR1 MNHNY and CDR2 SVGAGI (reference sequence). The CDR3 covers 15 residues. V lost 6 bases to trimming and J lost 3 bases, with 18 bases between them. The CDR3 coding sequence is TGTGCCAGCAGCCCACTCACAGGGTTGAACTACGAGCAGTACTTC. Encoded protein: CASSPLTGLNYEQYF.

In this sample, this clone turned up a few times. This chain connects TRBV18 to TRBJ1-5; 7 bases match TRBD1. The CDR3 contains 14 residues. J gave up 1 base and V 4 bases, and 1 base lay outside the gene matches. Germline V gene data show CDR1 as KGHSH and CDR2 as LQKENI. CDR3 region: CASSRQGSNQPQHF. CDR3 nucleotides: TGTGCCAGCTCACGACAGGGAAGCAATCAGCCCCAGCATTTT.

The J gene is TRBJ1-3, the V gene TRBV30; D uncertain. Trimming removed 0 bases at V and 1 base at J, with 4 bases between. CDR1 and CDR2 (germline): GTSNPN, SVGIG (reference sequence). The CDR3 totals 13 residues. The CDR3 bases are TGTGCCTGGAGTGTCGAGTCTGGAAACACCATATATTTT. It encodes CAWSVESGNTIYF.

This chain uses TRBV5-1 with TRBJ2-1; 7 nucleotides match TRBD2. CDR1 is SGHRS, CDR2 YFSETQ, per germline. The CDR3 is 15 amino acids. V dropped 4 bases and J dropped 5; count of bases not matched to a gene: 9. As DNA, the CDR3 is TGCGCCAGCAGCATAGCTAGCGGAGGTAACAATGAGCAGTTCTTC. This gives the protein CASSIASGGNNEQFF.

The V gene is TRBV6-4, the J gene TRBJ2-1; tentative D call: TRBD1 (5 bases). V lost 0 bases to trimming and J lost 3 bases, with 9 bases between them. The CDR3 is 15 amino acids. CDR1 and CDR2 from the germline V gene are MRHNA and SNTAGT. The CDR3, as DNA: TGTGCCAGCAGTGACTCAGGGCAGGGCTACAATGAGCAGTTCTTC. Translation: CASSDSGQGYNEQFF.

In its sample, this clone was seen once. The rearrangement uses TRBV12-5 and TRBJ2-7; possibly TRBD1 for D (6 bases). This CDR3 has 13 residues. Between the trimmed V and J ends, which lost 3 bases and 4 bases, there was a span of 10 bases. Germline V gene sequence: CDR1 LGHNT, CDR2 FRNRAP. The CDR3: CASGFSTGYEQYF. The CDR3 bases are TGTGCTAGTGGTTTCTCCACAGGGTACGAGCAGTACTTC.

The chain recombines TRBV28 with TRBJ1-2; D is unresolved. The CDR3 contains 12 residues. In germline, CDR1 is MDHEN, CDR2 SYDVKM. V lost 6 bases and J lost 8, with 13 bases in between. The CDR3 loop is CASRPGGRGYTF. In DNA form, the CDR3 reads TGTGCCAGCAGGCCGGGAGGGCGAGGCTACACCTTC.

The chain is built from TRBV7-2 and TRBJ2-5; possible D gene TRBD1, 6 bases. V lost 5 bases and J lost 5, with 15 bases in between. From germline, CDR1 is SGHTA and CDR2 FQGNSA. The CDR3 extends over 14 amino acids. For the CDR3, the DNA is TGTGCCAGCAGCGCCCCCACAGGGATGGAGACCCAGTACTTC. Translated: CASSAPTGMETQYF.

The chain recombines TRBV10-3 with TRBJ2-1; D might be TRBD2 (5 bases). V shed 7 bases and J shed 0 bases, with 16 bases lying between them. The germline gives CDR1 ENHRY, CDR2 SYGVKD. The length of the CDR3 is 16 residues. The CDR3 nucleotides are TGTGCCATCACCGGACTGGTCAGCTCCTCCTACAATGAGCAGTTCTTC. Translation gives CAITGLVSSSYNEQFF.